This is a list of T cell receptor beta chains from one sample in a study of T-cell reconstitution after alpha-beta-depleted transplantation in children. TCRdb reprocessed the PCR reads with MiXCR, giving one entry per CDR3 protein. The sample carries hundreds of thousands of distinct CDR3 sequences, roughly 9% recorded once. Sequenced material: PBMCs from the stem cell graft donor, taken from the stem cell graft. These receptors came from a human donor who donated a stem cell graft to a child with acute lymphoblastic leukemia. Each CDR3 is given with its conserved first and last residue. The order of the fields is V gene, J gene, D gene, clone size, CDR3 DNA, CDR3 protein. The D gene is left open where the match is weak. Only some rows state a clone size, as once, few, many or a class for expanded clones.

TRBV20-1	TRBJ1-1	TRBD1	few	TGCAGTGCTAGCGACAGGGACACTGAAGCTTTCTTT	CSASDRDTEAFF
TRBV20-1	TRBJ2-3	TRBD2	NA	TGCAGTGCCCTGACTAGCGGGGGGTTAATGGATACGCAGTATTTT	CSALTSGGLMDTQYF
TRBV3-1	TRBJ1-4	NA	few	TGTGCCAGCAGCCAATCGGTCGCAACTAATGAAAAACTGTTTTTT	CASSQSVATNEKLFF
TRBV12-3/TRBV12-4	TRBJ2-5	NA	many	TGTGCCAGCAGGGAGAGTTCGTTGGAGACCCAGTACTTC	CASRESSLETQYF
TRBV3-1	TRBJ1-2	TRBD1	many	TGTGCCAGCAGCCAATTAGACAGGGTGTTTGATGGCTACACCTTC	CASSQLDRVFDGYTF
TRBV24-1	TRBJ2-3	NA	NA	TGTGCCACCAGTGATTTCAGACGCACAGATACGCAGTATTTT	CATSDFRRTDTQYF
TRBV6-5	TRBJ1-1	NA	few	TGTGCCAGCAGACGCCAGACAGGGAACACTGAAGCTTTCTTT	CASRRQTGNTEAFF
TRBV20-1	TRBJ1-1	NA	many	TGCAGTGCGAACGGACAGACTGAAGCTTTCTTT	CSANGQTEAFF
TRBV5-1	TRBJ1-1	NA	few	TGCGCCAGCAGCACGGGATGGGACACTGAAGCTTTCTTT	CASSTGWDTEAFF
TRBV4-1	TRBJ2-1	NA	many	TGCGCCAGCAGCCAAGATGGTAGACTCAATGAGCAGTTCTTC	CASSQDGRLNEQFF
TRBV12-3/TRBV12-4	TRBJ2-1	NA	NA	TGTGCCAGCAGTCCCGATTTTAACCCCAATGAGCAGTTCTTC	CASSPDFNPNEQFF
TRBV25-1	TRBJ2-1	NA	few	TGTGCCAGCACAGGGTACAATGAGCAGTTCTTC	CASTGYNEQFF
TRBV7-6	TRBJ2-6	NA	few	TGTGCCAGCAGCCAACTGTCCCAGGGCCAAATTTTC	CASSQLSQGQIF
TRBV29-1	TRBJ2-2	NA	NA	TGCAGCGCTAAAGGCCGGGCCCCGAACACCGGGGAGCTGTTTTTT	CSAKGRAPNTGELFF
TRBV7-9	TRBJ2-1	NA	NA	TGTGCCAGCAGCTTAGAGAGCGTTTACAATGAGCAGTTCTTC	CASSLESVYNEQFF
TRBV5-1	TRBJ1-2	TRBD1	many	TGCGCCAGCAGCGCCCGGACAGGGGGCAATGGCTACACCTTC	CASSARTGGNGYTF
TRBV25-1	TRBJ1-6	TRBD1	many	TGTGCCAGCAGTGACGGACAGGGGGCAGATTCACCCCTCCACTTT	CASSDGQGADSPLHF
TRBV7-2	TRBJ1-1	NA	many	TGTGCCAGCAGCCCCGGGACACCTAACACTGAAGCTTTCTTT	CASSPGTPNTEAFF
TRBV29-1	TRBJ2-1	NA	many	TGCAGCGTTCCCGTCCAGAATGAGCAGTTCTTC	CSVPVQNEQFF
TRBV7-2	TRBJ2-5	NA	few	TGTGCCAGCAGCTTGCGTTCACAAATGCAAGAGACCCAGTACTTC	CASSLRSQMQETQYF
TRBV11-2	TRBJ2-5	NA	NA	TGTGCCAGCAGCTTAGATCGGGTGCGGATACAAGAGACCCAGTACTTC	CASSLDRVRIQETQYF
TRBV29-1	TRBJ2-2	TRBD2	NA	TGCAGCGTTGACGAAGCGGGGGGCTTCAACACCGGGGAGCTGTTTTTT	CSVDEAGGFNTGELFF
TRBV5-5	TRBJ2-4	NA	NA	TGTGCCAGCAGCTTGTCCGGGGATGGGTACATTCAGTACTTC	CASSLSGDGYIQYF
TRBV20-1	TRBJ2-5	TRBD2	many	TGCAGTGCTAGAGGCCGCGGGGGGGACGAGACCCAGTACTTC	CSARGRGGDETQYF
TRBV7-9	TRBJ1-2	NA	NA	TGTGCCAGCAGCTTAGGCCCCCAGGGATCGAATGGCTACACCTTC	CASSLGPQGSNGYTF
TRBV7-2	TRBJ2-5	TRBD1	few	TGTGCCAGCAGCTTAGGACAGGGCTTTGGGGAGACCCAGTACTTC	CASSLGQGFGETQYF
TRBV5-1	TRBJ2-3	NA	few	TGCGCCAGCAAGCTAGACTCAGATACGCAGTATTTT	CASKLDSDTQYF
TRBV11-2	TRBJ2-3	TRBD2	many	TGTGCCAGCAGCCAAATAGGGTTAGGCGGGGGACGCACAGATACGCAGTATTTT	CASSQIGLGGGRTDTQYF
TRBV15	TRBJ2-7	NA	NA	TGTGCCACCAGCAGAGAACTGATCTACGAGCAGTACTTC	CATSRELIYEQYF
TRBV10-3	TRBJ2-5	NA	few	TGTGCCATCAGTGAGGGGGCCCCGACCCAGTACTTC	CAISEGAPTQYF
TRBV20-1	TRBJ1-2	TRBD1	few	TGCAGTGCTATTGGGGGACAGGGGGCTCGCGGCTATGGCTACACCTTC	CSAIGGQGARGYGYTF
TRBV5-1	TRBJ1-1	NA	many	TGCGCCAGCAGCACCACCATGAACACTGAAGCTTTCTTT	CASSTTMNTEAFF
TRBV4-3	TRBJ2-5	TRBD2	NA	TGCGCCAGCAGCCAAGAAGGGCAGCGGGGGCGGATGGAGACCCAGTACTTC	CASSQEGQRGRMETQYF
TRBV7-8	TRBJ2-1	NA	NA	TGTGCCAGCAGCTGGGGAAACCTGGACGGCAATGAGCAGTTCTTC	CASSWGNLDGNEQFF